The rows below give T cell receptor beta chains drawn from one sample of a study of OX40 agonist ivuxolimab in advanced cancers. Data came from immunoSEQ multiplex PCR; TCRdb stores just in-frame clones and leaves some out. The sample carries 99,000 or so clones, more than 95% recorded once. Sequenced here: CD4+ or CD8+ T cells sorted from blood, sampled in a trial of the OX40 agonist ivuxolimab. These receptors originate from an adult with an advanced solid tumor such as melanoma, head and neck, liver or kidney cancer. CDR3s include the opening cysteine and the closing phenylalanine or tryptophan. A D gene is named only where the DNA matches it firmly. Expanded clones are given a class, and other clones once, few, many or no size at all.

cdr3_length j_call clone_size d_call v_call cdr3_nt cdr3_aa
14 TRBJ2-3 NA TRBD2 TRBV2 TGTGCGTCTCAGAGAGCGGGGTACACAGATACGCAGTATTTT CASQRAGYTDTQYF
18 TRBJ1-4 NA TRBD1 TRBV9 TGTGCCAGCAGCGAAAGCTCCCGGGACAGGGAACACGATGAAAAACTGTTTTTT CASSESSRDREHDEKLFF
14 TRBJ1-1 NA NA TRBV5-1 TGCGCCAGCAGCTTGGATCCGGAGAACACTGAAGCTTTCTTT CASSLDPENTEAFF
16 TRBJ2-3 NA TRBD2 TRBV15 TGTGCCACCAGCATTTTTCTAGCGGAAGACACAGATACGCAGTATTTT CATSIFLAEDTDTQYF
17 TRBJ1-5 NA TRBD1 TRBV28 TGTGCCAGCAGCCGACAGGGGGCGCGAGAAGGCAATCAGCCCCAGCATTTT CASSRQGAREGNQPQHF
13 TRBJ2-5 NA TRBD1 TRBV14 TGTGCCAGCAGCCCGACAGGGAGTGAGACCCAGTACTTC CASSPTGSETQYF
14 TRBJ2-1 NA NA TRBV4-1 TGCGCCAGCAGCCAAGTTCAAGGGGAAGGTGAGCAGTTCTTC CASSQVQGEGEQFF
17 TRBJ2-1 NA NA TRBV4-1 TGCGCCAGCAGCCAAGGTCTGGGGGGTGGCTCCTACAATGAGCAGTTCTTC CASSQGLGGGSYNEQFF
14 TRBJ2-2 NA NA TRBV4-1 TGCGCCAGCAGCCTAAGGAGTGACACCGGGGAGCTGTTTTTT CASSLRSDTGELFF
16 TRBJ2-3 NA TRBD2 TRBV7-9 TGCCAAGTCGGGCTAGCGGGGGCCGGGAGCACAGATACGCAGTATTTT CQVGLAGAGSTDTQYF
18 TRBJ1-5 NA TRBD1 TRBV11-3 TGTGCCAGCAGCTTACTGGGACAGGGGACGTTTAGCAATCAGCCCCAGCATTTT CASSLLGQGTFSNQPQHF
11 TRBJ1-1 NA NA TRBV6-1 TGTGCCAGCAGTCTAGGGAATGAAGCTTTCTTT CASSLGNEAFF
15 TRBJ2-6 NA NA TRBV27 TGTGCCAGCAGTGTCAGGGGCCCTGGGGCCAACGTCCTGACTTTC CASSVRGPGANVLTF
15 TRBJ2-5 NA TRBD1 TRBV15 TGTGCCACCAGCCCGGACAGGCCGACCTCAGAGACCCAGTACTTC CATSPDRPTSETQYF
15 TRBJ1-2 NA NA TRBV6-1 TGTGCCAGCAGTGAGCCTGGGGGCGCAAACTATGGCTACACCTTC CASSEPGGANYGYTF
15 TRBJ2-2 NA NA TRBV6-5 TGTGCCAGCAGTTACTCGTCGGGTCCTGCCGGGGAGCTGTTTTTT CASSYSSGPAGELFF
18 TRBJ1-5 NA NA TRBV6-1 TGTGCCAGCAGTGGGGAGGGTAGGGTGACATATAGTGATCAGCCCCAGCATTTT CASSGEGRVTYSDQPQHF
15 TRBJ1-2 NA NA TRBV7-2 TGTGCCAGCAGCTTAGACGGCGGCCACAACTATGGCTACACCTTC CASSLDGGHNYGYTF
16 TRBJ1-1 NA NA TRBV10-3 TGTGCCATCAGTGAGTCAGGAGGGGGATCCAACACTGAAGCTTTCTTT CAISESGGGSNTEAFF
14 TRBJ2-3 NA NA TRBV5-1 TGCGCCAGCAGTCCAGCGGTTGGCACAGATACGCAGTATTTT CASSPAVGTDTQYF
15 TRBJ2-7 NA NA TRBV7-2 TGTGCCACCCTAGAGGTCAGCGGAGGCTCCTACGAGCAGTACTTC CATLEVSGGSYEQYF
15 TRBJ1-4 NA NA TRBV28 TGTGCCAGCAGCTATTTGGATTCAACTAATGAAAAACTGTTTTTT CASSYLDSTNEKLFF
14 TRBJ2-5 NA TRBD2 TRBV28 TGTGCCAGCAGCATACTAGCGGAACTAGAGACCCAGTACTTC CASSILAELETQYF
16 TRBJ1-5 NA NA TRBV28 TGTGCCAGCAGTTCCTACCGGACAGTTAGCAATCAGCCCCAGCATTTT CASSSYRTVSNQPQHF
15 TRBJ2-1 NA TRBD1 TRBV4-1 TGCGCCAGCAGCCCCGGGACAGGGTTGTACAATGAGCAGTTCTTC CASSPGTGLYNEQFF
15 TRBJ2-2 NA NA TRBV4-1 TGCGCCAGCAGCCAAGAGTCTGGGGTCACCGGGGAGCTGTTTTTT CASSQESGVTGELFF
13 TRBJ2-3 NA NA TRBV28 TGTGCCAGCAGTTTCACGGGGACAGATACGCAGTATTTT CASSFTGTDTQYF
16 TRBJ2-5 NA TRBD2 TRBV9 TGTGCCAGCAGCCCTAGTAGCGGGGGCCCCCAAGAGACCCAGTACTTC CASSPSSGGPQETQYF
13 TRBJ2-7 NA NA TRBV27 TGTGCCAGCAGTTTATCGGTAGCCCACGAGCAGTACTTC CASSLSVAHEQYF
13 TRBJ2-1 NA NA TRBV28 TGTGCCAGCGGCCTTGCGGGACAAGAAGAGCAGTTCTTC CASGLAGQEEQFF
11 TRBJ1-1 NA NA TRBV19 TGTGCCAGTAGTGGGGCACACGAAGCTTTCTTT CASSGAHEAFF
13 TRBJ2-1 NA NA TRBV19 TGTGCCAGTACTACGCTTAGCGGCAATGAGCAGTTCTTC CASTTLSGNEQFF
12 TRBJ2-7 NA TRBD1 TRBV19 TGTGCCAGCATGAATGACAGGGGCGAGCAGTACTTC CASMNDRGEQYF
12 TRBJ2-3 NA NA TRBV11-2 TGTGCCAGCAGCTTAGGAGGAGATACGCAGTATTTT CASSLGGDTQYF
12 TRBJ1-5 NA NA TRBV27 TGTGCCAGCAGTTTGCCCAATCAGCCCCAGCATTTT CASSLPNQPQHF
17 TRBJ2-7 NA NA TRBV18 TGTGCCAGCTCCTTAGACTCCGACACCGAAATTACCTACGAGCAGTACTTC CASSLDSDTEITYEQYF
13 TRBJ1-2 NA NA TRBV2 TGTGCCAGCAGTGATCCGGAAAGCTATGGCTACACCTTC CASSDPESYGYTF
13 TRBJ2-6 NA NA TRBV19 TGTGCCAGTATGGGATCTGGGGCCAACGTCCTGACTTTC CASMGSGANVLTF
14 TRBJ1-1 NA NA TRBV28 TGTGCCAGCAGTTTAGTGGCCGAAAACACTGAAGCTTTCTTT CASSLVAENTEAFF
13 TRBJ2-1 NA NA TRBV11-1 TGTGCCAGCAGCTTAGGAACCTACAATGAGCAGTTCTTC CASSLGTYNEQFF
17 TRBJ2-3 NA TRBD2 TRBV25-1 TGTGCCAGCAGTGAATTGGGGACTAGCGGCTTCACAGATACGCAGTATTTT CASSELGTSGFTDTQYF
12 TRBJ1-4 NA NA TRBV30 TGTGCCTGGAGCCTCCCGGACGCTGTGGTGTTTTTT CAWSLPDAVVFF
15 TRBJ1-4 NA NA TRBV9 TGTGCCAGCAGCGTAGCGGCAGCAACTAATGAAAAACTGTTTTTT CASSVAAATNEKLFF
12 TRBJ1-2 NA NA TRBV19 TGTGCCAGTAGTGAAGGCCTATATGGCTACACCTTC CASSEGLYGYTF
15 TRBJ2-1 NA NA TRBV29-1 TGCAGCGTTGTTATTTCGGGGCCTTCCCCCGATGAGCAGTTCTTC CSVVISGPSPDEQFF
15 TRBJ2-2 NA TRBD1 TRBV7-3 TGTGCCAGCAGCTTCGGGACAGGGGGCACCGGGGAGCTGTTTTTT CASSFGTGGTGELFF
12 TRBJ2-7 NA NA TRBV10-3 TGTGCCATCAGTGATACAGGTTACGAGCAGTACTTC CAISDTGYEQYF
18 TRBJ1-2 NA TRBD1 TRBV30 TGTGCCTGGAGTGTATGGGACCTCGGGACAGGGGCCAACTATGGCTACACCTTC CAWSVWDLGTGANYGYTF
12 TRBJ2-7 NA NA TRBV6-6 TGTGCCAGCAGCTTAGACAGCAACGAGCAGTACTTC CASSLDSNEQYF
12 TRBJ2-7 NA NA TRBV7-9 TGTGCCAGCAGCCGCGGGAAAGGCGAGCAGTACTTC CASSRGKGEQYF
13 TRBJ1-1 NA NA TRBV7-2 TGTGCCAGCAGCTTAGAAGGCGGGAGTCAAGCTTTCTTT CASSLEGGSQAFF
16 TRBJ2-2 NA NA TRBV4-1 TGCGCCAGCAGCTTAAGTCCCATGAGCGGGACCGGGGAGCTGTTTTTT CASSLSPMSGTGELFF
15 TRBJ1-1 once NA TRBV4-1 TGCGCCAGCAGCCAAGACCGGGTCAACGGCGGTGAAGCTTTCTTT CASSQDRVNGGEAFF
13 TRBJ1-4 NA NA TRBV2 TGTGCCAGCAGTTCTGGGGCTAATGAAAAACTGTTTTTT CASSSGANEKLFF
13 TRBJ2-7 NA NA TRBV28 TGTGCCAGCAGGAAGGCCTCCTCCTACGAGCAGTACTTC CASRKASSYEQYF
18 TRBJ2-3 NA NA TRBV30 TGTGCCTGGAGTGTATCCCGTTGGGAGGTTTCTTTCACAGATACGCAGTATTTT CAWSVSRWEVSFTDTQYF
14 TRBJ2-1 NA NA TRBV25-1 TGTGCCAGCAGTGAATATCTAGGTTTGAATGAGCAGTTCTTC CASSEYLGLNEQFF
14 TRBJ1-4 NA NA TRBV28 TGTGCCAGCATAAGGGAAGGGTCCTTTGAAAAACTGTTTTTT CASIREGSFEKLFF